This TCR beta chain was captured by sequencing in a study of blood T cell repertoires in COVID-19. The germline V gene encodes CDR1 MNHEY and CDR2 SVGAGI. This CDR3 region has 14 residues. Unmatched junction bases numbered 7, after V lost 6 bases and J lost 5 bases. The sample holds a few counts of this clone. Using immunoSEQ multiplex PCR, the repertoire was profiled, and TCRdb retains in-frame clones only, with some absent. The top ten hold approximately 6% of the sample, which has under 300,000 clones, around 88% seen once. Input material: peripheral blood. The receptor's source is a man older than 75 with acute or convalescent COVID-19. This chain uses TRBV6-5 with TRBJ1-1; 9 bases match TRBD1. The CDR3 bases are TGTGCCAGCAGGCAGACAGGGGGGGGAACTGAAGCTTTCTTT. Residues: CASRQTGGGTEAFF.